This T cell receptor beta chain was identified in a study of blood T cells in healthy people across ages. Study as a whole: Template switching captured about one barcoded beta molecule per two T cells.

Together with a sample-barcoded 5' primer, a J-beta primer mix was included in a second PCR lasting roughly 6 to 12 cycles. Paired-end reads containing CDR3 totaled no fewer than 3 million for each sample. TCRdb reprocessed the 5' RACE reads via MiXCR and lists one record per CDR3 protein. The sample has under 1,000,000 distinct CDR3 sequences, 30% to 45% seen once. This clonotype showed up just a few times. Its antigen remains unidentified. Per-sample yields of isolated PBMCs were at least 6 million. The study, taken as a whole, reports: Strong correlation existed between TCR beta diversity and naive T cell percentage.

The sequenced sample was blood. This sequence originates from a man younger than 30 in good health.

The CDR3 spells CASSPLAEGQGANLLNSPLHF. CDR3 coding DNA: TGTGCCAGCTCACCGCTAGCCGAGGGACAGGGGGCAAATCTGCTTAATTCACCCCTCCACTTT. This rearrangement joins TRBV18 to TRBJ1-6; TRBD1 agrees at 12 bases. The germline V gene encodes CDR1 KGHSH and CDR2 LQKENI. V shed 3 bases, J shed 6 bases, and the junction held 18 bases outside the gene matches. The CDR3 length is 21 residues.